This T cell receptor beta chain is drawn from a study of T-cell reconstitution after alpha-beta-depleted transplantation in children. Study-wide results and limits: Expanded graft clones numbering several hundred reportedly gave rise to alpha-beta T cells about two months after transplant.

The table lists this clonotype with many counts. The antigen remains undetermined. Germline V gene sequence: CDR1 MNHEY, CDR2 SVGEGT. The V end was cut by 6 bases, the J end by 5 bases, with 10 bases between. The CDR3 has 12 amino acids. Preparation of the TCRbeta library involved a method that used unique molecular identifiers. TCRdb re-called the PCR reads through MiXCR, storing one row per CDR3 protein. The sample lists about 240,000 distinct CDR3 sequences, around 25% occurring once. The TCR sequence derives from a girl aged 2-10 years with Fanconi anemia, due to receive a stem cell transplant. This chain uses TRBV6-2 or TRBV6-3 with TRBJ1-1; perhaps TRBD1 as D (5 bases). The material was PBMCs, obtained before TCRalphabeta/CD19-depleted stem cell transplant. CDR3 coding DNA: TGTGCCAGCAGGGGACTACAGACTGAAGCTTTCTTT. This codes for CASRGLQTEAFF.